The 15 T cell receptor beta chains below were found in one sample sequenced in a study of OX40 agonist ivuxolimab in advanced cancers. Preparation of the library involved the immunoSEQ multiplex PCR assay. Entries here come from immuneACCESS through TCRdb and include only in-frame sequences with V and J called. Some clones fail to appear in such tables; in the studies checked, an unresolved V gene covers under half of the shortfall, and the cause of the remainder is unknown. In this sample the table shows under 75,000 clones, roughly four fifths of which occur a single time. Clones ranked in the top ten supply over 0.95% of the sample. Source: CD4+ or CD8+ T cells sorted from blood, taken in a trial of the OX40 agonist ivuxolimab. These receptors all stem from an adult with an advanced solid tumor such as melanoma, head and neck, liver or kidney cancer.

As DNA, the CDR3 is TGTGCCAGTAGTTCAGGGACGAAGCCCTACGAGCAGTACTTC. Protein: CASSSGTKPYEQYF. The V gene is TRBV19, the J gene TRBJ2-7, with D possibly called TRBD1 or TRBD2 (5 bases each). CDR1 is LNHDA, CDR2 SQIVND, per germline (reference sequence). V was cut by 5 bases and J by 2 bases, with 13 bases left in between. The CDR3 runs 14 residues.

This chain links TRBV7-2 with TRBJ2-3, with TRBD2 identical over 11 bases. Germline loops: CDR1 SGHTA, CDR2 FQGNSA. The CDR3 covers 14 residues. Unmatched junction bases numbered 2, after V lost 3 bases and J lost 6 bases. The CDR3 reads CASSFSGGADTQYF. For the CDR3, the DNA is TGTGCCAGCAGCTTTAGCGGGGGGGCGGATACGCAGTATTTT.

CDR3 in amino acids: CASSLVQGTNGNTIYF. For the CDR3, the DNA is TGCGCCAGCAGCTTGGTTCAGGGGACTAATGGAAACACCATATATTTT. The chain combines TRBV5-1 with TRBJ1-3; a possible D gene is TRBD1 (6 bases). Looked up from germline, CDR1 is SGHRS and CDR2 is YFSETQ. The ends were cut back, 0 bases at V and 3 bases at J, with 13 bases in the middle. The CDR3 runs to 16 residues.

This chain connects TRBV12-5 to TRBJ2-2; 7 bases are a match to TRBD1. The CDR3 contains 17 residues. CDR1 LGHNT and CDR2 FRNRAP come from the germline V gene. J lost 0 bases, V lost 3 bases, and 7 bases had no gene match. DNA for the CDR3: TGTGCTAGTGGTTTTGGGGCCGGGACAGCGAACACCGGGGAGCTGTTTTTT. Protein sequence: CASGFGAGTANTGELFF.

This clone was counted between two and nine times. J is TRBJ2-5 and V is TRBV19; D is unclear. Germline V gene lookup returns CDR1 LNHDA and CDR2 SQIVND (reference sequence). V lost 4 bases to trimming and J lost 2 bases, with 11 bases between them. The CDR3 has 14 residues. In DNA form, the CDR3 reads TGTGCCAGTAGTACGCTGACGTCACAAGAGACCCAGTACTTC. The encoded protein is CASSTLTSQETQYF.

A remark on this clone: One junction end does not reproduce the germline sequence, and a read error may be involved. The J gene is TRBJ1-5, the V gene TRBV7-2; tentatively, D is TRBD1 (6 bases). This CDR3 is built from 13 residues. Germline lookup yields CDR1 SGHTA and CDR2 FQGNSA. The DNA of the CDR3 is TGTGCCAGCAGCTTTCAGTATGGACAGCGCCAGCATTTT. Amino acid sequence: CASSFQYGQRQHF. The full variable domain, in which reference TRBV7-2 and TRBJ1-5 provide the parts outside the CDR3, is GAGVSQSPSNKVTEKGKDVELRCDPISGHTALYWYRQSLGQGLEFLIYFQGNSAPDKSGLPSDRFSAERTGGSVSTLTIQRTQQEDSAVYLCASSFQYGQRQHFGDGTRLSIL.

In the case of this clone: Other nucleotide sequences from this sample produce the same CDR3. V and J are TRBV5-6 and TRBJ1-2; 9 bases line up with TRBD1. V shed 2 bases and J 6 bases; nucleotides not matched to a gene: 2. CDR1 and CDR2 from the germline V gene are SGHDT and YYEEEE. The CDR3 is 13 amino acids. CDR3 sequence: CASSLRQGDGYTF. The CDR3 coding sequence is TGTGCCAGCAGCTTACGACAGGGGGATGGCTACACCTTC.

J is TRBJ2-3 and V is TRBV2; D is ambiguous. V lost 6 bases to trimming and J lost 2 bases, with 6 bases between them. Germline V gives CDR1 SNHLY, CDR2 FYNNEI. The CDR3 consists of 12 residues. The CDR3 spells CASSPPTDTQYF. The DNA of the CDR3 is TGTGCCAGCAGCCCACCCACAGATACGCAGTATTTT.

This clone was recorded once. The V gene is TRBV7-9, the J gene TRBJ2-3, with no clear D. Trimming shortened V by 1 base and J by 1 base, and 9 bases separated the two germline ends. Germline V lookup: CDR1 SEHNR, CDR2 FQNEAQ (reference sequence). The CDR3 has 15 amino acids. DNA of the CDR3: TGTGCCAGCAGCTTAGAAGGGCCCGGCACAGATACGCAGTATTTT. Translated: CASSLEGPGTDTQYF.

The chain employs TRBV5-1 and TRBJ2-1; TRBD2 is a possible D gene (6 bases). V gave up 4 bases and J gave up 9 bases, with 14 bases separating them. The CDR3 consists of 13 residues. Germline V lookup: CDR1 SGHRS, CDR2 YFSETQ. The CDR3 sequence is CASSPLTGVEQFF. In DNA form, the CDR3 reads TGCGCCAGCAGCCCCTTGACGGGGGTTGAGCAGTTCTTC.

CDR3 coding DNA: TGCAGCACCCGGGAGGGGGATACGCAGTATTTT. It translates to CSTREGDTQYF. The rearrangement links TRBV29-1 to TRBJ2-3, with TRBD2 matching over 8 bases. With 8 bases clipped from V and 6 bases from J, the junction kept 4 bases outside the gene matches. The length of the CDR3 is 11 residues. CDR1 is SQVTM, CDR2 ANQGSEA, per germline.

With respect to this clone: A read error may be the cause here, since a much bigger clone is one base away. Other nucleotide sequences in the sample specify the same CDR3. J is TRBJ1-1 and V is TRBV9; the D is unclear. The CDR3 covers 14 residues. Germline values: CDR1 SGDLS, CDR2 YYNGEE. CDR3 residues: CASSVERLNTEAFF. CDR3 DNA sequence: TGTGCCAGCAGCGTAGAGAGGCTAAACACTGAGGCTTTCTTT.

For this clone: One end of the junction does not line up with germline, which may come from a read error. The genes are TRBV7-7 and TRBJ1-3; D not certain. The CDR3 is made up of 17 amino acids. The germline V gene has CDR1 SSHAT and CDR2 FNYEAQ (reference sequence). This chain's CDR3 is CASSFLSRVVSGNTIYF. The CDR3 DNA reads TGTGCTAGCAGCTTCCTTTCTAGGGTGGTCTCTGGAAACACCATATATTTT.

The chain combines TRBV5-1 with TRBJ2-7, with D possibly called TRBD1 or TRBD2 (5 bases each). The length of the CDR3 is 12 residues. In germline, CDR1 is SGHRS, CDR2 YFSETQ. V was pared by 3 bases and J by 5 bases, with 9 bases between. The CDR3 here is CASSYEGNEQYF. CDR3 in DNA: TGCGCCAGCAGCTACGAGGGGAACGAGCAGTACTTC.

This clone was observed a few times. The rearrangement links TRBV18 to TRBJ1-2, with TRBD1 matching 8 bases. The CDR3 has 15 residues. The germline V gene encodes CDR1 KGHSH and CDR2 LQKENI. Unmatched junction bases numbered 2, after V lost 0 bases and J lost 2 bases. The CDR3 DNA is TGTGCCAGCTCACCACCGGGACAGGTGAACTATGGCTACACCTTC. It translates to CASSPPGQVNYGYTF.